Presented here are 23 T cell receptor beta chains from one specimen sequenced in a study of T-cell memory formation after mild COVID-19. TCRdb re-derived calls from the 5' RACE reads in MiXCR, one entry per CDR3 protein. The profile shows about 130,000 distinct CDR3 sequences, approximately 5.9% of them singletons. Sequenced material: PBMCs or a T cell subset sorted from them (not recorded which). The origin of the receptors is an adult woman who had mild COVID-19 (a few samples of this study predate the infection). Cell type and time point are not known.

The chain joins TRBV14 to TRBJ2-1; 7 nucleotides line up with TRBD1. V lost 4 bases, J lost 7 bases, and 4 bases stayed unmatched. CDR3 size: 13 residues. Per germline, CDR1 SGHDN and CDR2 FVKESK. The CDR3 region has the DNA TGTGCCAGCAGCCCGGGGACAGTTAATGAGCAGTTCTTC. Translated: CASSPGTVNEQFF.

The sample holds many counts of this clonotype. J is TRBJ2-3 and V is TRBV18; D call uncertain. Germline assignment: CDR1 KGHSH and CDR2 LQKENI. V was pared by 1 base and J by 2 bases, with 7 bases between. The CDR3 runs 14 residues. The CDR3 DNA reads as TGTGCCAGCTCACCACTTCCAGTCACAGATACGCAGTATTTT. It specifies CASSPLPVTDTQYF.

There are a few counts of this clonotype. J is TRBJ2-7 and V is TRBV7-2; TRBD1 matches at 7 bases. The CDR3 totals 13 residues. CDR1 SGHTA and CDR2 FQGNSA come from the germline V gene. J was trimmed by 4 bases and V by 3 bases; bases with no gene match: 3. The CDR3 sequence: CASSLDRHYEQYF. Written as DNA, the CDR3 is TGTGCCAGCAGCTTGGACAGGCATTACGAGCAGTACTTC. Full variable domain (remainder filled in from reference TRBV7-2 and TRBJ2-7): GAGVSQSPSNKVTEKGKDVELRCDPISGHTALYWYRQSLGQGLEFLIYFQGNSAPDKSGLPSDRFSAERTGGSVSTLTIQRTQQEDSAVYLCASSLDRHYEQYFGPGTRLTVT.

The chain has TRBV18 and TRBJ2-5; 8 bases align to TRBD1. Germline trimming cut 1 base from V and 2 bases from J; bases unmatched to any gene: 9. CDR1 and CDR2 from the germline V gene are KGHSH and LQKENI. This CDR3 region has 17 residues. CDR3 sequence: CASSPLWTGSRQETQYF. CDR3 DNA: TGTGCCAGCTCACCACTCTGGACAGGGTCGAGGCAAGAGACCCAGTACTTC.

The sample holds a few counts of this clonotype. The chain links TRBV7-2 to TRBJ1-1; D uncertain. Trimming removed 6 bases at V and 1 base at J, with 9 bases between. CDR3 size: 13 residues. From germline, CDR1 is SGHTA and CDR2 FQGNSA. The CDR3 DNA follows: TGTGCCAGCAGGAATCAACCGAACACTGAAGCTTTCTTT. Protein product: CASRNQPNTEAFF.

V is TRBV6-5 and J is TRBJ2-1; a possible D gene is TRBD2 (6 bases). This CDR3 has 15 amino acids. Germline V CDR1 and CDR2: MNHEY, SVGAGI. V dropped 6 bases and J dropped 0 bases, with 12 bases sitting between them. The CDR3 DNA follows: TGTGCCAGCAGGAGTCTAGCGAGCTCCTACAATGAGCAGTTCTTC. This translates into CASRSLASSYNEQFF.

V usage is TRBV9 and J usage is TRBJ1-6, with D maybe TRBD1 (5 bases). CDR3 length equals 14 residues. Germline-derived CDR1 and CDR2 are SGDLS and YYNGEE. V gave up 3 bases and J gave up 10 bases, with 14 bases separating them. CDR3 sequence (DNA): TGTGCCAGCAGCGGCCAGGGATCGCGCTCACCCCTCCACTTT. Translating gives CASSGQGSRSPLHF.

The chain joins TRBV12-3 or TRBV12-4 to TRBJ1-2; 8 nucleotides match TRBD1. J lost 7 bases, V lost 4 bases, and 14 bases had no gene match. The CDR3 sequence is 16 residues long. Here the CDR3 reads CASSSSSGTGATGYTF. For the CDR3, the DNA is TGTGCCAGCAGTTCTTCCAGCGGGACAGGCGCCACTGGCTACACCTTC.

The chain uses TRBV19 and TRBJ2-1; 7 nucleotides align to TRBD2. The ends lost 7 bases at V and 6 bases at J; junction bases unmatched: 6. The CDR3 has 13 amino acids. Germline V gene data show CDR1 as LNHDA and CDR2 as SQIVND (reference sequence). Here the CDR3 reads CASTGTGGNEQFF. CDR3 in DNA: TGTGCCAGTACCGGGACGGGGGGCAATGAGCAGTTCTTC. The full variable domain, its missing parts supplied by reference TRBV19 and TRBJ2-1, is DGGITQSPKYLFRKEGQNVTLSCEQNLNHDAMYWYRQDPGQGLRLIYYSQIVNDFQKGDIAEGYSVSREKKESFPLTVTSAQKNPTAFYLCASTGTGGNEQFFGPGTRLTVL.

This clonotype was observed many times. This chain uses TRBV18 with TRBJ2-5; D unclear. CDR3 length: 12 residues. V dropped 1 base and J dropped 9 bases, with 9 bases sitting between them. Germline assignment: CDR1 KGHSH and CDR2 LQKENI. CDR3 protein: CASSPLTGPQYF. In nucleotides, the CDR3 is TGTGCCAGCTCACCACTTACGGGTCCCCAGTACTTC. The whole variable domain, filled in from reference TRBV18 and TRBJ2-5, reads NAGVMQNPRHLVRRRGQEARLRCSPMKGHSHVYWYRQLPEEGLKFMVYLQKENIIDESGMPKERFSAEFPKEGPSILRIQQVVRGDSAAYFCASSPLTGPQYFGPGTRLLVL.

This clonotype has just a few counts. The chain employs TRBV5-1 and TRBJ2-7; D possibly corresponds to TRBD1 (5 bases). Trimming removed 4 bases at V and 3 bases at J, with 14 bases between. This CDR3 is built from 14 residues. Germline CDR1 and CDR2: SGHRS and YFSETQ. CDR3 residues: CASSPRAGRYEQYF. In nucleotides, the CDR3 is TGCGCCAGCAGCCCCCGCGCAGGGCGCTACGAGCAGTACTTC. The full variable domain, rest sourced from reference TRBV5-1 and TRBJ2-7, is KAGVTQTPRYLIKTRGQQVTLSCSPISGHRSVSWYQQTPGQGLQFLFEYFSETQRNKGNFPGRFSGRQFSNSRSEMNVSTLELGDSALYLCASSPRAGRYEQYFGPGTRLTVT.

This clonotype occurred many times. The J gene is TRBJ1-5, the V gene TRBV2; TRBD1 agrees at 9 bases. This CDR3 spans 15 amino acids. With V trimmed by 6 bases and J by 1 base, 4 bases remained unmatched. Germline V gives CDR1 SNHLY, CDR2 FYNNEI. Written as DNA, the CDR3 is TGTGCCAGCAGGACGGACAGGGGAAGCAATCAGCCCCAGCATTTT. As protein: CASRTDRGSNQPQHF.

This clonotype has ten or more counts. This sequence joins TRBV20-1 and TRBJ2-6; D ambiguous. Germline lookup yields CDR1 DFQATT and CDR2 SNEGSKA (reference sequence). The CDR3 contains 13 residues. Trimming shortened V by 2 bases and J by 0 bases, and 2 bases separated the two germline ends. CDR3 bases: TGCAGTGCTAGATTCTCTGGGGCCAACGTCCTGACTTTC. Amino acids: CSARFSGANVLTF.

This clonotype was seen at least ten times. The gene calls are TRBV18 and TRBJ1-1, with a tentative D call TRBD1 (6 bases). Germline V lookup: CDR1 KGHSH, CDR2 LQKENI. Deletions cut 5 bases from V and 4 bases from J, with 20 bases between. The CDR3 extends over 16 amino acids. CDR3 protein: CASSTGSSFEITEAFF. CDR3 DNA sequence: TGTGCCAGCTCAACAGGGTCTTCATTCGAGATCACTGAAGCTTTCTTT.

J is TRBJ1-1 and V is TRBV12-3 or TRBV12-4, with D tentatively TRBD1 (6 bases). The V end was cut by 2 bases, the J end by 11 bases, with 15 bases between. The CDR3 extends over 13 amino acids. The CDR3 loop reads CASSLSRGLSAFF. In DNA form, the CDR3 reads TGTGCCAGCAGTTTATCCCGGGGGCTGAGTGCTTTCTTT.

This clonotype came up a few times. The chain recombines TRBV6-1 with TRBJ2-6; no clear D gene. Per germline, CDR1 MNHNS and CDR2 SASEGT. The CDR3 loop spans 15 amino acids. The V gene lost 1 base and the J gene lost 0 bases, with 4 bases spanning the gap. CDR3 nucleotide sequence: TGTGCCAGCAGTGAAGGCCCCTCTGGGGCCAACGTCCTGACTTTC. Amino acid sequence: CASSEGPSGANVLTF.

This clonotype occurred many times. J is TRBJ1-2 and V is TRBV6-5; a possible D gene is TRBD1 (5 bases). V was pared by 6 bases and J by 2 bases, with 16 bases between. This CDR3 contains 15 residues. Germline loops: CDR1 MNHEY, CDR2 SVGAGI. CDR3 nucleotides: TGTGCCAGCAGCAGTGGGGCAGCAGGCAACTATGGCTACACCTTC. Translation: CASSSGAAGNYGYTF.

There are a few counts of this clonotype. The chain has TRBV20-1 and TRBJ1-2; D perhaps matches TRBD1 (5 bases). CDR1 is DFQATT, CDR2 SNEGSKA, per germline (reference sequence). V was shortened by 5 bases and J by 4 bases, with 11 bases between the two germline ends. The CDR3 has 12 amino acids. For the CDR3, the DNA is TGCAGTGCTGTGGGGGGTTCCTATGGCTACACCTTC. Its translation is CSAVGGSYGYTF.

This clonotype was observed a few times. This chain joins TRBV7-3 and TRBJ2-2; TRBD2 is a possible D gene (7 bases). The length of the CDR3 is 16 residues. Germline V gene lookup returns CDR1 SGHTA and CDR2 FQGTGA. The V gene lost 1 base and the J gene lost 4 bases, with 13 bases spanning the gap. The CDR3 nucleotides read TGTGCCAGCAGCTTAATTGGGGGGGCCTCCACCGGGGAGCTGTTTTTT. This codes for CASSLIGGASTGELFF.

The chain links TRBV27 to TRBJ2-1, with TRBD1 identical over 8 bases. In germline, CDR1 is MNHEY, CDR2 SMNVEV (reference sequence). CDR3 length: 14 residues. Trimming removed 5 bases from V and 6 bases from J; junction bases left unmatched: 6. The CDR3 sequence: CASSQRQGPNEQFF. The CDR3 nucleotides are TGTGCCAGCAGTCAGAGACAGGGGCCCAATGAGCAGTTCTTC.

Details on this clonotype: This may come from a read error, since a much larger clone is one base off. J is TRBJ1-5 and V is TRBV24-1; no reliable D call. Germline values: CDR1 KGHDR, CDR2 SFDVKD. The CDR3 contains 14 residues. Deletions cut 3 bases from V and 4 bases from J, with 9 bases between. CDR3 protein: CATSDKRPNQPQHF. Written as DNA, the CDR3 is TGTGCCACCAGTGATAAGAGGCCGAATCAGCCCCAGCATTTT.

This clonotype was seen at least ten times. The chain recombines TRBV4-2 with TRBJ2-5; TRBD2 matches at 12 bases. The V segment lost 3 bases and the J segment 5 bases; nucleotides outside the gene matches: 10. The CDR3 extends over 17 amino acids. Germline lookup yields CDR1 LGHNA and CDR2 YNFKEQ. CDR3 residues: CASSQIPSGGAEETQYF. The CDR3 DNA reads as TGTGCCAGCAGCCAGATACCTAGCGGGGGGGCGGAGGAGACCCAGTACTTC.

The chain links TRBV20-1 to TRBJ2-1; the D gene could be TRBD1 or TRBD2 (7 bases each). The length of the CDR3 is 16 residues. The V and J ends lost 2 bases and 1 base respectively, with 15 bases between them. Germline-derived CDR1 and CDR2 are DFQATT and SNEGSKA (reference sequence). CDR3 amino acids: CSARWGGGGSYNEQFF. Here the CDR3 DNA reads TGCAGTGCTAGATGGGGAGGGGGCGGTTCCTACAATGAGCAGTTCTTC.